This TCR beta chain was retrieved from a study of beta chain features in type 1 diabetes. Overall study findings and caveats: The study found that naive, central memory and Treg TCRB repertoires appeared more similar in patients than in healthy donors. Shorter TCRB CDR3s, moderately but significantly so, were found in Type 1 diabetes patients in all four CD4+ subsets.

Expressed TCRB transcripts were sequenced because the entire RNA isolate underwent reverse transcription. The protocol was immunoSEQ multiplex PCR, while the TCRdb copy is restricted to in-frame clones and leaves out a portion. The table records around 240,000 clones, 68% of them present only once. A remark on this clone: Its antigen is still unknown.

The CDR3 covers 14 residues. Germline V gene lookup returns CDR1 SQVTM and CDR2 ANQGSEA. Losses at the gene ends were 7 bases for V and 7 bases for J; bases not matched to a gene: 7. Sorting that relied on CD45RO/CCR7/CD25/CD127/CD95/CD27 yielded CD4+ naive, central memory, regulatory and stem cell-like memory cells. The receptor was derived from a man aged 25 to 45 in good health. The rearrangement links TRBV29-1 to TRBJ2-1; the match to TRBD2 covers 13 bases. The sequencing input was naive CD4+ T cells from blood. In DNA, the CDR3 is TGCAGCGCCGGGACTAGCGGGGAGGAGAATGAGCAGTTCTTC. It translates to CSAGTSGEENEQFF.